A single sample is the source of the 28 T cell receptor beta chains below, sequenced in a study of CD8 T cells in Susac syndrome. The RNA, about 0.45 to 1 ug, was put through reverse transcription using random hexamers. MiXCR, run by TCRdb on the immunoSEQ multiplex PCR reads, gives a single entry per CDR3 protein. The data contain some 180,000 distinct CDR3 sequences, approximately 95% of them singletons. Specimen: CD4+ T cells from PBMCs. All receptors derive from a human donor in good health.

The chain combines TRBV6-1 with TRBJ2-3, with 9 bases identical to TRBD1. The CDR3 length is 16 residues. The ends lost 8 bases at V and 6 bases at J; junction bases unmatched: 15. The V gene's germline CDR1 is MNHNS and CDR2 SASEGT. The CDR3 DNA reads TGTGCCAGCGCACAGGGGGCGGGGAAGGTTTGGGATACGCAGTATTTT. It translates to CASAQGAGKVWDTQYF.

This chain links TRBV5-1 with TRBJ2-5, with 7 positions matching TRBD1. V lost 6 bases to trimming and J lost 5 bases; unmatched junction nucleotides: 7. CDR3 length equals 13 residues. CDR1 and CDR2 (germline): SGHRS, YFSETQ. The CDR3 nucleotides are TGCGCCAGCACCTGGAGAGGGGGCGAGACCCAGTACTTC. Protein sequence: CASTWRGGETQYF.

This rearrangement joins TRBV29-1 to TRBJ1-5; TRBD1 matches at 11 bases. V was clipped by 5 bases and J by 2 bases; unmatched bases: 11. In germline, CDR1 is SQVTM, CDR2 ANQGSEA. The CDR3 runs 17 residues. CDR3 in amino acids: CSVKNPGQGVRNQPQHF. The CDR3 nucleotides are TGCAGCGTTAAGAACCCGGGACAGGGGGTCCGCAATCAGCCCCAGCATTTT. Variable domain in full (rest from reference TRBV29-1 and TRBJ1-5): SAVISQKPSRDICQRGTSLTIQCQVDSQVTMMFWYRQQPGQSLTLIATANQGSEATYESGFVIDKFPISRPNLTFSTLTVSNMSPEDSSIYLCSVKNPGQGVRNQPQHFGDGTRLSIL.

The chain carries TRBV3-1 and TRBJ1-1; tentative D call: TRBD1 (6 bases). CDR3 size: 14 residues. V was shortened by 1 base and J by 1 base, with 7 bases between the two germline ends. The germline CDR1 and CDR2 sequences are LGHDT and YNNKEL (reference sequence). CDR3 loop: CASSQVGQNTEAFF. The CDR3 DNA follows: TGTGCCAGCAGCCAAGTGGGACAGAACACTGAAGCTTTCTTT.

This chain uses TRBV12-3 or TRBV12-4 with TRBJ2-3; D not certain. Trimming removed 5 bases at V and 4 bases at J, with 19 bases between. This CDR3 is built from 16 residues. This CDR3 reads CASSLRSTEYPDTQYF. In DNA form, the CDR3 reads TGTGCCAGCAGTCTAAGATCGACTGAGTACCCAGATACGCAGTATTTT.

The chain joins TRBV29-1 to TRBJ2-5, with TRBD1 identical over 10 bases. The V gene end was trimmed by 4 bases and the J gene end by 2 bases; junction bases not matched to a gene: 7. The CDR3 totals 15 residues. Germline V lookup: CDR1 SQVTM, CDR2 ANQGSEA. The CDR3: CSVVPRQGAQETQYF. For the CDR3, the DNA is TGCAGCGTTGTCCCGAGACAGGGGGCTCAAGAGACCCAGTACTTC.

This rearrangement joins TRBV3-1 to TRBJ2-7, with no clear D. This CDR3 has 11 residues. Deletions cut 8 bases from V and 3 bases from J, with 8 bases between. The germline CDR1 and CDR2 sequences are LGHDT and YNNKEL (reference sequence). CDR3 in amino acids: CASSMGYEQYF. DNA of the CDR3: TGTGCCAGCTCGATGGGCTACGAGCAGTACTTC.

This chain uses TRBV7-2 with TRBJ1-4, with D maybe TRBD1 (5 bases). CDR1 SGHTA and CDR2 FQGNSA come from the germline V gene. Trimming pared 1 base from V and 5 bases from J, leaving 14 bases between. CDR3 length equals 16 residues. CDR3: CASSLDGDPSNEKLFF. The CDR3 region has the DNA TGTGCCAGCAGCTTAGACGGGGACCCCTCCAATGAAAAACTGTTTTTT.

The chain recombines TRBV7-2 with TRBJ2-1; tentatively, D is TRBD2 (5 bases). Germline CDR1 SGHTA, CDR2 FQGNSA. Trimming removed 7 bases at V and 8 bases at J, with 9 bases between. The CDR3 is 11 residues long. The chain's CDR3 is CASTGLDEQFF. The CDR3 DNA reads TGTGCCAGCACGGGATTGGATGAGCAGTTCTTC.

The V and J genes are TRBV24-1 and TRBJ2-2; 7 positions agree with TRBD1. Unmatched junction bases numbered 9, after V lost 4 bases and J lost 5 bases. This CDR3 spans 16 amino acids. Germline V lookup: CDR1 KGHDR, CDR2 SFDVKD. The CDR3 region is CATSELQGTRTGELFF. The DNA of the CDR3 is TGTGCCACCAGTGAATTACAGGGGACAAGGACCGGGGAGCTGTTTTTT.

This clonotype has only a few counts. Compared with germline, one end of the junction differs, possibly owing to a read error. The gene calls are TRBV4-1 and TRBJ1-6; no reliable D call. In germline, CDR1 is MGHRA, CDR2 YSYEKL. The CDR3 extends over 15 amino acids. CDR3 protein: CASSQRGVINSPLHF. The CDR3 coding sequence is TGCGCCAGCAGCCAGCGGGGTGTTATCAATTCTCCCCTCCACTTT.

V and J are TRBV6-4 and TRBJ1-5; D uncertain. CDR1 and CDR2 (germline): MRHNA, SNTAGT. The CDR3 sequence is 13 residues long. V was trimmed by 5 bases and J by 4 bases, leaving 9 bases between them. The CDR3 spells CASSLRLNQPQHF. The DNA for the CDR3 is TGTGCCAGCAGTCTGAGGTTAAATCAGCCCCAGCATTTT.

J is TRBJ1-3 and V is TRBV12-3 or TRBV12-4, with 7 bases that match TRBD1. J lost 4 bases, V lost 5 bases, and 5 bases had no gene match. The CDR3 sequence is 14 residues long. The chain's CDR3 is CASSKGAEGNTIYF. The CDR3, as DNA: TGTGCCAGCAGTAAGGGGGCAGAAGGAAACACCATATATTTT.

The chain recombines TRBV7-6 with TRBJ2-2; D not certain. The CDR3 totals 15 residues. Germline V gene sequence: CDR1 SGHVS, CDR2 FNYEAQ. The ends were cut back, 5 bases at V and 0 bases at J, with 10 bases in the middle. CDR3 protein: CASSLFSSNTGELFF. The CDR3 DNA reads TGTGCCAGCAGCCTTTTTAGTTCGAACACCGGGGAGCTGTTTTTT.

The CDR3 region has the DNA TGTGCCAGCAGCTTAGAGGGCAGAACTATGAACACTGAAGCTTTCTTT. Its protein is CASSLEGRTMNTEAFF. The rearrangement links TRBV7-8 to TRBJ1-1; D not certain. The CDR3 spans 16 residues. V gave up 1 base and J gave up 0 bases, with 12 bases separating them. The germline CDR1 and CDR2 sequences are SGHVS and FQNEAQ.

The rearrangement joins TRBV7-9 to TRBJ2-7; D call uncertain. This CDR3 region has 13 residues. Trimming cost V 5 bases and J 0 bases, with 8 bases left between them. Germline CDR1 reads SEHNR; CDR2 reads FQNEAQ (reference sequence). The CDR3 sequence: CASSPRTSYEQYF. In nucleotides, the CDR3 is TGTGCCAGCAGCCCCCGGACCTCCTACGAGCAGTACTTC.

This clonotype appeared a single time. The chain combines TRBV7-2 with TRBJ2-3; TRBD2 might be the D (5 bases). Germline V gene data show CDR1 as SGHTA and CDR2 as FQGNSA. There are 13 residues in the CDR3. Trimming took off 0 bases at V and 8 bases at J, with 9 bases between the two ends. CDR3 region: CASSLARESTQYF. CDR3 bases: TGTGCCAGCAGCTTAGCCCGGGAATCTACGCAGTATTTT.

The chain carries TRBV2 and TRBJ2-1, with 7 bases identical to TRBD2. The CDR3 is 15 amino acids. Germline V gene data show CDR1 as SNHLY and CDR2 as FYNNEI. V lost 4 bases, J lost 5 bases, and 8 bases stayed unmatched. The CDR3 sequence: CASSGQGRGDNEQFF. CDR3 DNA sequence: TGTGCCAGCAGTGGGCAGGGCCGGGGGGACAATGAGCAGTTCTTC.

The chain has TRBV28 and TRBJ1-5, with D unresolved. This CDR3 has 14 amino acids. Trimming left V 3 bases short and J 7 bases short, with 13 bases between. The germline V gene has CDR1 MDHEN and CDR2 SYDVKM. CDR3 bases: TGTGCCAGCAGTTTTCGCAGCGACGGACAGCCCCAGCATTTT. Translation gives CASSFRSDGQPQHF.

This rearrangement joins TRBV19 to TRBJ2-6, with D perhaps TRBD1 (5 bases). Looked up from germline, CDR1 is LNHDA and CDR2 is SQIVND (reference sequence). The CDR3 has 14 amino acids. The V and J ends lost 8 bases and 0 bases respectively, with 8 bases between them. CDR3 loop: CASQDSSGANVLTF. CDR3 nucleotides: TGTGCCAGTCAAGACAGCTCTGGGGCCAACGTCCTGACTTTC.

The chain links TRBV7-2 to TRBJ1-2; unclear D gene. Trimming took off 0 bases at V and 4 bases at J, with 3 bases between the two ends. The CDR3 covers 12 residues. The germline V gene encodes CDR1 SGHTA and CDR2 FQGNSA. The CDR3 DNA follows: TGTGCCAGCAGCTTAGCAAGCTATGGCTACACCTTC. Translation: CASSLASYGYTF. The variable domain in full, with the rest retrieved from reference TRBV7-2 and TRBJ1-2, is GAGVSQSPSNKVTEKGKDVELRCDPISGHTALYWYRQSLGQGLEFLIYFQGNSAPDKSGLPSDRFSAERTGGSVSTLTIQRTQQEDSAVYLCASSLASYGYTFGSGTRLTVV.

In its sample, this clonotype was seen once. The chain carries TRBV29-1 and TRBJ2-6; 10 bases fit TRBD1. V lost 2 bases and J lost 1; bases outside the gene matches: 8. This CDR3 has 18 amino acids. Germline loops: CDR1 SQVTM, CDR2 ANQGSEA. The CDR3: CSVEPMDRGYSGANVLTF. The CDR3 DNA sequence: TGCAGCGTTGAACCGATGGACAGGGGGTATTCTGGGGCCAACGTCCTGACTTTC.

The V gene is TRBV12-3 or TRBV12-4, the J gene TRBJ2-5, with D possibly TRBD2 on 7 matching bases. V lost 8 bases, J lost 6 bases, and 22 bases lay in between. This CDR3 region has 15 residues. CDR3 sequence reads: CASGAGAQRGKTQYF. The CDR3 nucleotides read TGTGCCAGCGGTGCGGGGGCCCAGCGGGGAAAGACCCAGTACTTC.

This clonotype was observed a single time. V and J are TRBV19 and TRBJ2-5, with D possibly called TRBD1 or TRBD2 (5 bases each). Looked up from germline, CDR1 is LNHDA and CDR2 is SQIVND (reference sequence). V shed 5 bases and J shed 4 bases, with 17 bases lying between them. The length of the CDR3 is 15 residues. CDR3 coding DNA: TGTGCCAGTAGTCCTTTGGGGGTAGCGATAGAGACCCAGTACTTC. As protein: CASSPLGVAIETQYF.

The chain carries TRBV20-1 and TRBJ1-1; 8 bases fit TRBD1. The germline CDR1 and CDR2 sequences are DFQATT and SNEGSKA (reference sequence). V shed 0 bases and J 1 base; nucleotides not matched to a gene: 1. CDR3 length equals 14 residues. The DNA for the CDR3 is TGCAGTGCTAGAGAAGGACAGGGGAACACTGAAGCTTTCTTT. This codes for CSAREGQGNTEAFF.

This clonotype was seen just once. J is TRBJ2-4 and V is TRBV3-1; a weak D match, TRBD2 (5 bases). The CDR3 covers 17 residues. Between the trimmed V and J ends, which lost 0 bases and 0 bases, there was a span of 12 bases. Germline loops: CDR1 LGHDT, CDR2 YNNKEL (reference sequence). CDR3 region: CASSQDASGVAKNIQYF. CDR3 bases: TGTGCCAGCAGCCAAGATGCCAGCGGTGTAGCCAAAAACATTCAGTACTTC.

V gene TRBV12-3 or TRBV12-4 combines with J gene TRBJ1-3; no reliable D call. This CDR3 region has 15 residues. V shed 6 bases and J shed 4 bases, with 16 bases lying between them. In DNA, the CDR3 is TGTGCCAGCAGCCGCGACGGCTGGTCGGGAAACACCATATATTTT. Translation gives CASSRDGWSGNTIYF.

On this clonotype: An end of the junction does not agree with germline; a read error may underlie this. The genes are TRBV7-7 and TRBJ2-1; D possibly corresponds to TRBD2 (6 bases). The CDR3 consists of 15 residues. The V gene's germline CDR1 is SSHAT and CDR2 FNYEAQ (reference sequence). The CDR3 is CASSPLGGTYNEQFF. CDR3 sequence (DNA): TGTGCTAGCAGCCCCTTGGGGGGTACCTACAATGAGCAGTTCTTC.